A single sample gave rise to the 5 T cell receptor beta chains below, sequenced in a study of T-cell reconstitution after alpha-beta-depleted transplantation in children. For TCRbeta, the library was prepared with unique molecular identifiers. TCRdb reanalysed the PCR reads using MiXCR and keeps one entry per CDR3 protein. The repertoire holds 350,000 to 450,000 distinct CDR3 sequences, 13% seen once, with around 4% in the top ten. This sample comprised PBMCs, obtained from the stem cell graft. These receptors all come from a human donor who donated a stem cell graft to a child with Fanconi anemia.

Ten or more counts support this clonotype. As DNA, the CDR3 is TGCAGTGCTAGAAACAGGGCATCAGATACGCAGTATTTT. This codes for CSARNRASDTQYF. This rearrangement joins TRBV20-1 to TRBJ2-3, with a possible D match to TRBD1 (6 bases). Trimming left V 2 bases short and J 4 bases short, with 10 bases between. The CDR3 loop spans 13 amino acids. Germline V gene data show CDR1 as DFQATT and CDR2 as SNEGSKA (reference sequence).

This clonotype was observed a handful of times. The chain is built from TRBV9 and TRBJ2-1, with a weak D call TRBD2 (6 bases). CDR3 length equals 14 residues. From germline, CDR1 is SGDLS and CDR2 YYNGEE. V was shortened by 0 bases and J by 8 bases, with 12 bases between the two germline ends. CDR3 nucleotides: TGTGCCAGCAGCGTAGGTGGCGGGGAACATGAGCAGTTCTTC. Its protein is CASSVGGGEHEQFF.

This clonotype was recorded at least ten times. The chain combines TRBV11-2 with TRBJ2-5; D may be TRBD1 (6 bases). This CDR3 is 16 amino acids long. The germline CDR1 and CDR2 sequences are SGHAT and FQNNGV. V was trimmed by 5 bases and J by 5 bases, leaving 21 bases between them. The CDR3 loop reads CASSDDRRARGETQYF. CDR3 DNA sequence: TGTGCCAGCAGCGATGATCGAAGGGCTAGGGGGGAGACCCAGTACTTC.

This clonotype was counted a few times. V gene TRBV30 combines with J gene TRBJ1-1; D gene ambiguous. Germline lookup yields CDR1 GTSNPN and CDR2 SVGIG (reference sequence). The CDR3 covers 13 residues. V lost 5 bases and J 3 bases, leaving 13 bases between the germline ends. The CDR3 nucleotides read TGTGCCTGGGAACGGGGAGGTGACACTGAAGCTTTCTTT. Protein: CAWERGGDTEAFF.

This clonotype was counted ten times or more. The chain links TRBV2 to TRBJ2-1, with 7 bases that match TRBD1. The CDR3 runs 15 residues. Trimming cost V 1 base and J 4 bases; bases outside gene matches: 4. Germline assignment: CDR1 SNHLY and CDR2 FYNNEI. Here the CDR3 DNA reads TGTGCCAGCAGTGAAGAAGGGACAGTATACAATGAGCAGTTCTTC. It translates to CASSEEGTVYNEQFF.